This is a list of T cell receptor beta chains from one sample in a study of blood T cell repertoires in COVID-19. Sequencing was performed with immunoSEQ multiplex PCR; in TCRdb, only in-frame clones are kept and a portion is missing. The sample gives about 50,000 clones, about 89% of which show up once; about 15% is in the top ten. Sequenced: peripheral blood. These receptors came from a man aged 55 to 70 with active or convalescent COVID-19. CDR3s include the opening cysteine and the closing phenylalanine or tryptophan. A D gene is named only where the DNA matches it firmly. Some rows mark clone size as missing; the rest say once, few, many or name a class of expanded clone.

length: 16
V: TRBV21-1
D: -
J: TRBJ2-2
size: -
DNA: TGTGCCAGCAGCATTCTAGCGGGGCTGAACACCGGGGAGCTGTTTTTT
CDR3: CASSILAGLNTGELFF

length: 13
V: TRBV6-4
D: -
J: TRBJ1-6
size: -
DNA: TGTGCCAGCAGTGAACGGTTTAATTCACCCCTCCACTTT
CDR3: CASSERFNSPLHF

length: 15
V: TRBV28
D: TRBD2
J: TRBJ2-3
size: -
DNA: TGTGCCAGCAGTCGGACTAGCGGGGGGACAGATACGCAGTATTTT
CDR3: CASSRTSGGTDTQYF

length: 12
V: TRBV11-2
D: TRBD1
J: TRBJ1-1
size: once
DNA: TGTGCCAGCAGCTTAGAAACAGGGGTGGCTTTCTTT
CDR3: CASSLETGVAFF

length: 12
V: TRBV2
D: -
J: TRBJ1-1
size: -
DNA: TGTGCCAGCAGTGCCTCTGACACTGAAGCTTTCTTT
CDR3: CASSASDTEAFF

length: 14
V: TRBV28
D: TRBD1
J: TRBJ2-7
size: few
DNA: TGTGCCAGCGGACGGGACAGGGGTAGCGACGAGCAGTACTTC
CDR3: CASGRDRGSDEQYF

length: 12
V: TRBV6-5
D: -
J: TRBJ1-6
size: -
DNA: TGTGCCAGCAGGTCCCAGGGTTCACCCCTCCACTTT
CDR3: CASRSQGSPLHF

length: 14
V: TRBV5-5
D: TRBD1
J: TRBJ1-2
size: -
DNA: TGTGCCAGCAGCCCCCGGACAGGGACCTATGGCTACACCTTC
CDR3: CASSPRTGTYGYTF

length: 14
V: TRBV19
D: -
J: TRBJ2-5
size: -
DNA: TGTGCCAGTAGTAGGGGGGGCCACTCAGAGACCCAGTACTTC
CDR3: CASSRGGHSETQYF

length: 16
V: TRBV18
D: TRBD1
J: TRBJ1-2
size: -
DNA: TGTGCCAGCGCAGCAAATCGACAGACAGGGGGCTATGGCTACACCTTC
CDR3: CASAANRQTGGYGYTF

length: 13
V: TRBV11-2
D: -
J: TRBJ1-5
size: -
DNA: TGTGCCAGCAGCTTAGTTGGGGAGCAGCCCCAGCATTTT
CDR3: CASSLVGEQPQHF

length: 17
V: TRBV5-1
D: TRBD2
J: TRBJ2-7
size: -
DNA: TGCGCCAGCAGCCTGGGCGGAGGGGTGCGGGGGGGCTACGAGCAGTACTTC
CDR3: CASSLGGGVRGGYEQYF

length: 12
V: TRBV2
D: -
J: TRBJ1-6
size: -
DNA: TGTGCCGGATCCTCAGGGAACTCACCCCTCCACTTT
CDR3: CAGSSGNSPLHF

length: 13
V: TRBV6-5
D: -
J: TRBJ1-1
size: -
DNA: TGTGCCAGCACAAGACTCTTGAACACTGAAGCTTTCTTT
CDR3: CASTRLLNTEAFF

length: 16
V: TRBV5-4
D: -
J: TRBJ2-1
size: -
DNA: TGTGCCAGCAGCTTGGAGGCGGGACTCCAATCCAATGAGCAGTTCTTC
CDR3: CASSLEAGLQSNEQFF

length: 16
V: TRBV5-6
D: TRBD2
J: TRBJ2-1
size: -
DNA: TGTGCCAGCAGTGGCTTGAGCGGGGGGGCCTACAATGAGCAGTTCTTC
CDR3: CASSGLSGGAYNEQFF

length: 15
V: TRBV5-1
D: TRBD1
J: TRBJ2-7
size: -
DNA: TGCGCCAGCACGTTAGGGGACAGATTAGCTTACGAGCAGTACTTC
CDR3: CASTLGDRLAYEQYF

length: 13
V: TRBV7-9
D: -
J: TRBJ2-1
size: -
DNA: TGTGCCAGCAGCTTAAACCCAAGACAGAGGCTGTTCTTC
CDR3: CASSLNPRQRLFF

length: 16
V: TRBV4-1
D: -
J: TRBJ2-1
size: once
DNA: TGCGCCAGCAGCCAAGACATACCGGCCGAGGCCAATGAGCAGTTCTTC
CDR3: CASSQDIPAEANEQFF

length: 15
V: TRBV19
D: -
J: TRBJ2-7
size: medium-sized
DNA: TGTGCCAGTAGTATCGGGAGGGGGCTGTCCTACGAGCAGTACTTC
CDR3: CASSIGRGLSYEQYF

length: 14
V: TRBV10-3
D: -
J: TRBJ1-6
size: -
DNA: TGTGCCATCAGTCCCCGGACAGATAATTCACCCCTCCACTTT
CDR3: CAISPRTDNSPLHF

length: 16
V: TRBV4-3
D: -
J: TRBJ1-1
size: -
DNA: TGCGCCAGCAGCCAAGATTTAAACAACATGAACACTGAAGCTTTCTTT
CDR3: CASSQDLNNMNTEAFF

length: 14
V: TRBV27
D: TRBD1
J: TRBJ1-1
size: -
DNA: TGTGCCAGCAGTTTCCACAGGGGAAATGCTGAAGCTTTCTTT
CDR3: CASSFHRGNAEAFF

length: 13
V: TRBV30
D: -
J: TRBJ1-1
size: -
DNA: TGTGCCTGGAGTGTATCCAGGGTGACTGAAGCTTTCTTT
CDR3: CAWSVSRVTEAFF

length: 14
V: TRBV7-9
D: TRBD1
J: TRBJ1-1
size: -
DNA: TGTGCCAGCAGCCCGGGACAGGGGAACACTGAAGCTTTCTTT
CDR3: CASSPGQGNTEAFF

length: 13
V: TRBV12-3/TRBV12-4
D: -
J: TRBJ1-1
size: -
DNA: TGTGCCAGCAGTTCTCGCAGTAACACTGAAGCTTTCTTT
CDR3: CASSSRSNTEAFF

length: 14
V: TRBV10-1
D: -
J: TRBJ1-1
size: -
DNA: TGCGCCAGCAGTGATAGGGGGAAAGAAACTGAAGCTTTCTTT
CDR3: CASSDRGKETEAFF

length: 15
V: TRBV6-5
D: -
J: TRBJ1-5
size: -
DNA: TGTGCCAGCAAGGTGGGAGGGGGGGCCTATCAGCCCCAGCATTTT
CDR3: CASKVGGGAYQPQHF

length: 16
V: TRBV2
D: TRBD1
J: TRBJ1-2
size: -
DNA: TGTGCCAGCAGTGGAAGGACAGGCCCCATCCAGGGAGGCTACACCTTC
CDR3: CASSGRTGPIQGGYTF

length: 13
V: TRBV5-1
D: -
J: TRBJ1-5
size: -
DNA: TGCGCCAGCAGCCCTCAGGGTAATCAGCCCCAGCATTTT
CDR3: CASSPQGNQPQHF

length: 14
V: TRBV7-2
D: -
J: TRBJ2-3
size: -
DNA: TGTGCCAGCAGCTTAACGGACACCACAGATACGCAGTATTTT
CDR3: CASSLTDTTDTQYF

length: 13
V: TRBV19
D: -
J: TRBJ1-1
size: -
DNA: TGTGCCAGCGCTTTTGGCCGCAACACTGAAGCTTTCTTT
CDR3: CASAFGRNTEAFF

length: 12
V: TRBV19
D: -
J: TRBJ2-1
size: once
DNA: TGTGCCAGTAGGTCCAGCGGCGATGAGCAGTTCTTC
CDR3: CASRSSGDEQFF

length: 16
V: TRBV4-1
D: TRBD1
J: TRBJ1-2
size: -
DNA: TGCGCCAGCAGCCAGGATTCGGGACAGGCCCTCTATGGCTACACCTTC
CDR3: CASSQDSGQALYGYTF

length: 14
V: TRBV6-2/TRBV6-3
D: TRBD1
J: TRBJ1-2
size: -
DNA: TGTGCCAGCAGTTACTCGGCAGGGGGCGGAGGTTGCACCTTC
CDR3: CASSYSAGGGGCTF

length: 16
V: TRBV7-9
D: -
J: TRBJ1-6
size: -
DNA: TGTGCCAGCACCTCAGAGGGGGGGGCCGATAATTCACCCCTCCACTTT
CDR3: CASTSEGGADNSPLHF

length: 14
V: TRBV2
D: -
J: TRBJ1-5
size: -
DNA: TGTGCCAGCAGTAATTACCAGGGGCCTCAGCCCCAGCATTTT
CDR3: CASSNYQGPQPQHF

length: 14
V: TRBV7-3
D: -
J: TRBJ1-1
size: few
DNA: TGTGCCAGCAGCTTAGGAGGATCGAACACTGAAGCTTTCTTT
CDR3: CASSLGGSNTEAFF

length: 15
V: TRBV11-2
D: -
J: TRBJ2-7
size: -
DNA: TGTGCCAGCAGCTTATATGCGGATATCTCCTACGAGCAGTACTTC
CDR3: CASSLYADISYEQYF

length: 13
V: TRBV5-6
D: -
J: TRBJ2-2
size: -
DNA: TGTGCCAGCAGCTTGGTGACTAGCGGGGAGCTGTTTTTT
CDR3: CASSLVTSGELFF

length: 16
V: TRBV24-1
D: -
J: TRBJ2-1
size: -
DNA: TGTGCCACCAGTGACCCTCGCGCACAGGTATACAATGAGCAGTTCTTC
CDR3: CATSDPRAQVYNEQFF

length: 16
V: TRBV7-3
D: -
J: TRBJ1-6
size: -
DNA: TGTGCCAGCAGCCTAGGGAGGGGTTTCAATAATTCACCCCTCCACTTT
CDR3: CASSLGRGFNNSPLHF

length: 15
V: TRBV2
D: -
J: TRBJ2-5
size: -
DNA: TGTGCCAGCTCCTTGCCCTGGAAAGGACATGAGACCCAGTACTTC
CDR3: CASSLPWKGHETQYF

length: 12
V: TRBV19
D: -
J: TRBJ1-4
size: -
DNA: TGTGCCAGTAATGTCCTTAATGAAAAACTGTTTTTT
CDR3: CASNVLNEKLFF

length: 15
V: TRBV7-3
D: -
J: TRBJ2-2
size: many
DNA: TGTGCCAGCAGCTACGGGGGGCCTAACACCGGGGAGCTGTTTTTT
CDR3: CASSYGGPNTGELFF

length: 13
V: TRBV7-9
D: -
J: TRBJ2-3
size: -
DNA: TGTGCCAGCAGCTTAGTCGGAGCAGATACGCAGTATTTT
CDR3: CASSLVGADTQYF

length: 15
V: TRBV2
D: -
J: TRBJ1-5
size: -
DNA: TGTGCCAGCAGAGCTGAAACTTATAGCAATCAGCCCCAGCATTTT
CDR3: CASRAETYSNQPQHF

length: 14
V: TRBV9
D: -
J: TRBJ1-3
size: once
DNA: TGTGCCAGCAGCGTAGGACTCTCTGGAAACACCATATATTTT
CDR3: CASSVGLSGNTIYF

length: 17
V: TRBV5-3
D: -
J: TRBJ2-7
size: -
DNA: TGTGCCAGAAGCTTGATCCAGGGTAGAGCTTTGTTCTACGAGCAGTACTTC
CDR3: CARSLIQGRALFYEQYF

length: 15
V: TRBV6-6
D: -
J: TRBJ1-5
size: -
DNA: TGTGCCAGCAGTTACTCTTACAGGGAACATCAGCCCCAGCATTTT
CDR3: CASSYSYREHQPQHF

length: 18
V: TRBV29-1
D: -
J: TRBJ2-1
size: -
DNA: TGCAGCGTTGAAGAAGGCGGGGAGCACACCCTATCCTACAATGAGCAGTTCTTC
CDR3: CSVEEGGEHTLSYNEQFF

length: 15
V: TRBV5-6
D: -
J: TRBJ2-3
size: -
DNA: TGTGCCAGCAGCCCTGGGGGGATATACACAGATACGCAGTATTTT
CDR3: CASSPGGIYTDTQYF

length: 14
V: TRBV19
D: TRBD1
J: TRBJ1-4
size: -
DNA: TGTGCCAGTAGCCCGGGACAGGATAATGAAAAACTGTTTTTT
CDR3: CASSPGQDNEKLFF

length: 15
V: TRBV28
D: -
J: TRBJ1-1
size: -
DNA: TGTGCCAGCAGTTTAGTAGGGGGTTCGAACACTGAAGCTTTCTTT
CDR3: CASSLVGGSNTEAFF